A single sample is the source of the 5 T cell receptor beta chains below, sequenced in a study of blood T cells in healthy people across ages. It was with a sample-barcoded 5' primer and a J-beta primer mix that a second PCR of roughly 6 to 12 cycles was run. Via MiXCR, TCRdb re-called the 5' RACE reads, giving one row per CDR3 protein. This sample has around 2 million distinct CDR3 sequences, with 30% to 40% found just once. Sequencing was performed on blood. The receptors come from a human donor in good health.

In its sample, this clonotype was seen once. The rearrangement links TRBV4-3 to TRBJ1-1; no clear D. The V end lost 0 bases, the J end lost 1 base, and 9 bases lay between the germline ends. Per the germline V gene, CDR1 is LGHNA and CDR2 is YSLEER. This CDR3 region has 15 residues. In DNA form, the CDR3 reads TGCGCCAGCAGCCAAGATGCCTTAGGGAACACTGAAGCTTTCTTT. Residues: CASSQDALGNTEAFF.

This clonotype was observed a single time. The DNA of the CDR3 is TGCAGTCCTCCCCGGCTGGCACAAGAGACCCAGTACTTC. Translation: CSPPRLAQETQYF. The chain links TRBV20-1 to TRBJ2-5; D unresolved. This CDR3 is 13 amino acids long. Germline CDR1 DFQATT, CDR2 SNEGSKA (reference sequence). V was cut by 8 bases and J by 2 bases, with 15 bases left in between.

This clonotype was seen a few times. V is TRBV20-1 and J is TRBJ1-2; a possible D gene is TRBD1 (6 bases). Germline CDR1 DFQATT, CDR2 SNEGSKA (reference sequence). The V and J ends lost 3 bases and 8 bases respectively, with 22 bases between them. This CDR3 comprises 15 residues. CDR3 DNA: TGCAGTGCTAGTAGATATGGGGGGCAGTCTTTCGGCTACACCTTC. Amino acid sequence: CSASRYGGQSFGYTF.

J is TRBJ2-1 and V is TRBV12-3 or TRBV12-4; a possible D gene is TRBD2 (6 bases). V shed 5 bases and J shed 8 bases, with 13 bases lying between them. The CDR3 loop spans 13 amino acids. The CDR3 bases are TGTGCCAGCAGTCTCGGGGAGGTGGATGAGCAGTTCTTC. Its protein is CASSLGEVDEQFF.

Note on this clonotype: A read error may explain this, as a much larger clone is one base away. CDR3 in amino acids: CAGSFLTEAFF. CDR3 nucleotide sequence: TGTGCCGGCAGCTTCCTAACTGAAGCTTTCTTT. The V call is TRBV12-3 or TRBV12-4, the J call TRBJ1-1; no reliable D call. The CDR3 runs to 11 residues.